The 3 T cell receptor beta chains in this list originate from one sample, sequenced in a study of CD8 T cells in Susac syndrome. Reverse transcription of about 0.45 to 1 ug RNA was carried out with random hexamers. TCRdb ran MiXCR on the immunoSEQ multiplex PCR reads and lists one entry per CDR3 protein. In the table there are over 300,000 distinct CDR3 sequences, roughly 94% of which are singletons. The material sequenced was CD4+ T cells from PBMCs. The origin of the receptors is a human donor with multiple sclerosis.

This sequence joins TRBV29-1 and TRBJ2-7; D ambiguous. The CDR3 is 13 residues long. CDR1 and CDR2 from the germline V gene are SQVTM and ANQGSEA. The V end was cut by 4 bases, the J end by 7 bases, with 17 bases between. The CDR3 sequence is CSVAINPSVEQYF. DNA for the CDR3: TGCAGCGTTGCTATTAATCCGTCTGTGGAGCAGTACTTC.

The V gene is TRBV6-2 or TRBV6-3, the J gene TRBJ1-5; D remains unclear. The CDR3 totals 13 residues. CDR1 is MNHEY and CDR2 is SVGEGT in the germline V gene. V was clipped by 0 bases and J by 11 bases, with 11 bases between them. Written as DNA, the CDR3 is TGTGCCAGCAGTTACTCACCGGATTCGGCCCAGCATTTT. Translating gives CASSYSPDSAQHF.

The chain couples TRBV11-3 to TRBJ2-1; either TRBD1 or TRBD2 may fit D (6 bases each). Trimming removed 5 bases at V and 4 bases at J, with 15 bases between. The CDR3 spans 15 residues. Germline CDR1 is SGHNT and CDR2 is YENEEA. As DNA, the CDR3 is TGTGCCAGCAGCCCCGTGCGAGGGGGGTACAATGAGCAGTTCTTC. It encodes CASSPVRGGYNEQFF. Filled out from reference TRBV11-3 and TRBJ2-1, the complete variable domain reads EAGVVQSPRYKIIEKKQPVAFWCNPISGHNTLYWYLQNLGQGPELLIRYENEEAVDDSQLPKDRFSAERLKGVDSTLKIQPAELGDSAVYLCASSPVRGGYNEQFFGPGTRLTVL.